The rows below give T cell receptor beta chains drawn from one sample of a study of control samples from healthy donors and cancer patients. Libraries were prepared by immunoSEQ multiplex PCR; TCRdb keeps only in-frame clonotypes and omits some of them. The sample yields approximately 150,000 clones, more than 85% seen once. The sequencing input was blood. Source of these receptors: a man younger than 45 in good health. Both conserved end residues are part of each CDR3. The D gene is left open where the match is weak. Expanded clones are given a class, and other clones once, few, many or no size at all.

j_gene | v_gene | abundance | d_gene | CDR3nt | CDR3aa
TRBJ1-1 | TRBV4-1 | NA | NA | TGCGCCAGCAGCCAGGGAGGGGCCACAGCTTTCTTT | CASSQGGATAFF
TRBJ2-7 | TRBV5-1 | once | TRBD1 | TGCGCCAGCAGCTACGGACAGGGTCTCAACGAGCAGTACTTC | CASSYGQGLNEQYF
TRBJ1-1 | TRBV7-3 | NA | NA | TGTGCCAGCAGCTTAGGATCTTCCATGAACACTGAAGCTTTCTTT | CASSLGSSMNTEAFF
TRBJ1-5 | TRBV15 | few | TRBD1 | TGTGCCACCAGCAGAGTGAGGGAGGCAGGGGGGATCAGTCAGCCCCAGCATTTT | CATSRVREAGGISQPQHF
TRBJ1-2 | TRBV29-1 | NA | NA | TGCAGCGTTGAATTTCAGGGAAAGGAGGTCGATGGCTACACCTTC | CSVEFQGKEVDGYTF
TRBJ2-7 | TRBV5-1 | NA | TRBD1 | TGCGCCAGCAGCTTGGACAGGGGATCCTACGAGCAGTACTTC | CASSLDRGSYEQYF
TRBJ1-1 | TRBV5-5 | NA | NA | TGTGCCAGCAGCCACGGGACCCCGAACACTGAAGCTTTCTTT | CASSHGTPNTEAFF
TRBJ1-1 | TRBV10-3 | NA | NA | TGTGCCATCAGTGGACAGGTGAACACTGAAGCTTTCTTT | CAISGQVNTEAFF
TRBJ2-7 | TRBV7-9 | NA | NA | TGTGCCAGCAGCGCCCCGAGCTTGGGCCCATACGAGCAGTACTTC | CASSAPSLGPYEQYF
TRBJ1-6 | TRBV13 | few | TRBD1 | TGTGCCAGCAGCAACAGGGGAGAGAATTCACCCCTCCACTTT | CASSNRGENSPLHF
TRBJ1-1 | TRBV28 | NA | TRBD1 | TGTGCCAGCAGGACAGGGGTCTATGGTGAAGCTTTCTTT | CASRTGVYGEAFF
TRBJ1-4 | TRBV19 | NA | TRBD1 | TGTGCCAGTGGGGGACAGGGGACAACTAATGAAAAACTGTTTTTT | CASGGQGTTNEKLFF
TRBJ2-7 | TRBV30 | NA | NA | TGTGCCTGGAGTGGAGTTCAACCCTACGAGCAGTACTTC | CAWSGVQPYEQYF
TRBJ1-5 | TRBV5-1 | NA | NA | TGCGCCAGCAGCTTGGCCGGCGGGTTTCACAATCAGCCCCAGCATTTT | CASSLAGGFHNQPQHF
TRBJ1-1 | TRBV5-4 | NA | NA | TGTGCCAGCAGCTTTCCTGGAGGGGGGGACACTGAAGCTTTCTTT | CASSFPGGGDTEAFF
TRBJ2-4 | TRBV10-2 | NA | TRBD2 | TGCGCCAGCAGTGAGTTGCCGGGGGGGCGTAAGGACATTCAGTACTTC | CASSELPGGRKDIQYF
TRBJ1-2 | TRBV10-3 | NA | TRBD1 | TGTGCCATCAGTGAAGGGACAGGGGGCCAAAGTGGCTACACCTTC | CAISEGTGGQSGYTF
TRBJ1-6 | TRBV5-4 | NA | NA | TGTGCCAGCAGCTTTTATGGGCGGGATAATTCACCCCTCCACTTT | CASSFYGRDNSPLHF
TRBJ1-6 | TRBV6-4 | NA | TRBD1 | TGTGCCAGCAGTGACTCCGGACAGGGACGTTCACCCCTCCACTTT | CASSDSGQGRSPLHF
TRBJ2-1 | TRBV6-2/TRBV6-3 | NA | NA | TGTGCCAGCAGTTACGGTGGCTACAATGAGCAGTTCTTC | CASSYGGYNEQFF
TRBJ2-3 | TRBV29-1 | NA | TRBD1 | TGCAGCGGAAGGACAGGGAATGTGGGAGATACGCAGTATTTT | CSGRTGNVGDTQYF
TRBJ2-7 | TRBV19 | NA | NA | TGTGCCAGTTCAATGGGCGTGCGGTCCTACGAGCAGTACTTC | CASSMGVRSYEQYF
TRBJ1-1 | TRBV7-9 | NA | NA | TGTGCCAGCAGCTTAGCTCCGGCGAACACTGAAGCTTTCTTT | CASSLAPANTEAFF
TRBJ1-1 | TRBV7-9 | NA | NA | TGTGCCAGCAGCTTAGCGGTGGGGCGCGGCACTGAAGCTTTCTTT | CASSLAVGRGTEAFF
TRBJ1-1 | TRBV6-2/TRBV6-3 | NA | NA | TGTGCCAGCAGCACAGGGCTCGTAGCTTTCTTT | CASSTGLVAFF
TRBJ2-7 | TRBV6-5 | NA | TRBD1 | TGTGCCAGCAGTTATGGGACAGGGGGGATCAACGAGCAGTACTTC | CASSYGTGGINEQYF
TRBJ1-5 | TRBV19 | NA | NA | TGTGCCAGTAGTATAGGTGGGGATCAGCCCCAGCATTTT | CASSIGGDQPQHF
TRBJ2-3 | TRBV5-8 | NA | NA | TGTGCCTCCCGGAAGGGAGGCACAGATACGCAGTATTTT | CASRKGGTDTQYF
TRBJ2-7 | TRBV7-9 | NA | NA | TGTGCCAGCAGCTTAATCCCGACAGACACCTACGAGCAGTACTTC | CASSLIPTDTYEQYF
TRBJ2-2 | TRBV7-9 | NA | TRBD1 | TGTGCCAGCAGCCCACCGACAGGGGAGAACACCGGGGAGCTGTTTTTT | CASSPPTGENTGELFF
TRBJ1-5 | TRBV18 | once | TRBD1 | TGTGCCAGCTCGCCGGACAGGGCGGGCAATCAGCCCCAGCATTTT | CASSPDRAGNQPQHF
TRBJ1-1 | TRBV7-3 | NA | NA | TGTGCCAGCAGCTTAACGTTGGGCACTGAAGCTTTCTTT | CASSLTLGTEAFF
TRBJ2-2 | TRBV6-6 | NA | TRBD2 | TGTGCCAGCAGTTCCCCGGGACTAGATACCACCGGGGAGCTGTTTTTT | CASSSPGLDTTGELFF
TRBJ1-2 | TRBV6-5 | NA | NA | TGTGCCAGCAGTCCTCCCCGTTTGGGTAACTATGGCTACACCTTC | CASSPPRLGNYGYTF
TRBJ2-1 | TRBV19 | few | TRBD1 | TGTGCCAGTAGTATGGGACAGGGTCCGACCAATGAGCAGTTCTTC | CASSMGQGPTNEQFF
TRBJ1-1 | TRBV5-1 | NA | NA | TGCGCCAGCAGCTTTTCAGGACCGATGAACACTGAAGCTTTCTTT | CASSFSGPMNTEAFF
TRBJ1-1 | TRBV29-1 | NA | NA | TGCAGCGGCGGGGCCAGTAACACTGAAGCTTTCTTT | CSGGASNTEAFF